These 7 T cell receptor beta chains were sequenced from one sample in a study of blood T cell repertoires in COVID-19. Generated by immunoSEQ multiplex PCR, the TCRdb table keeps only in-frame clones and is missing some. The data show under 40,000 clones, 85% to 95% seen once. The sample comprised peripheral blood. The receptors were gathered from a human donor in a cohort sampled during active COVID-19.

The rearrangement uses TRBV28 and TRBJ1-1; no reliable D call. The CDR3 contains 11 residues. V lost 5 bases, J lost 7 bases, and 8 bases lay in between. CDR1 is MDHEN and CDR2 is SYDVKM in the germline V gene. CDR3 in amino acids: CASSRDIEAFF. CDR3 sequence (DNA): TGTGCCAGCAGTCGCGACATTGAAGCTTTCTTT.

The DNA for the CDR3 is TGTGCCAGCAGCGTATTCGGGTCAGGGCACTCCTACGAGCAGTACTTC. The encoded protein is CASSVFGSGHSYEQYF. The V call is TRBV9, the J call TRBJ2-7; weak D call: TRBD1 (5 bases). The CDR3 contains 16 residues. In germline, CDR1 is SGDLS, CDR2 YYNGEE. The V end lost 1 base, the J end lost 0 bases, and 14 bases lay between the germline ends.

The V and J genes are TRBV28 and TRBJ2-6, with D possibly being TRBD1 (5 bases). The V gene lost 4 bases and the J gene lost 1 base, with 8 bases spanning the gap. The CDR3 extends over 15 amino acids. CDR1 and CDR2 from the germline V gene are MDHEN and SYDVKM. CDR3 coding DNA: TGTGCCAGCAGTTCCCGACAGTCTGGGGCCAACGTCCTGACTTTC. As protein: CASSSRQSGANVLTF.

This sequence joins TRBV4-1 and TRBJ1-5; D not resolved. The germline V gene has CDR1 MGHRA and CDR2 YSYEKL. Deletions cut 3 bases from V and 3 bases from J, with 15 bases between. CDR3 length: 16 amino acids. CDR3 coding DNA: TGCGCCAGCAGCCAGTTACAAGTGGCAGTCAATCAGCCCCAGCATTTT. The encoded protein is CASSQLQVAVNQPQHF.

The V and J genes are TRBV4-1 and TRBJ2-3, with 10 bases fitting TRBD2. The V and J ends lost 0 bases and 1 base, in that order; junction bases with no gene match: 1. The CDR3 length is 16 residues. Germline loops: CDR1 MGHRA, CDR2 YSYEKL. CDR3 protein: CASSQDGTSGTDTQYF. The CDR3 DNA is TGCGCCAGCAGCCAAGATGGGACTAGCGGCACAGATACGCAGTATTTT.

In nucleotides, the CDR3 is TGCGCCAGCAGCCAAGGGGTAGCGGGGGGGAAAGAAGAGACCCAGTACTTC. Residues: CASSQGVAGGKEETQYF. The chain combines TRBV4-1 with TRBJ2-5; 11 nucleotides line up with TRBD2. Germline V gene data show CDR1 as MGHRA and CDR2 as YSYEKL. Trimming removed 1 base from V and 3 bases from J; junction bases left unmatched: 7. The CDR3 runs to 17 residues.

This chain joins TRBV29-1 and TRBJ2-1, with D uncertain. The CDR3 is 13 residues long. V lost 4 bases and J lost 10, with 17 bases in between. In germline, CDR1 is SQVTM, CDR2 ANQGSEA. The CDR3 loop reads CSVADSNSAEQFF. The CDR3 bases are TGCAGCGTTGCCGACTCCAATAGTGCAGAGCAGTTCTTC.